In its sample, the clone carrying this TCR beta chain was seen a few times. Authors' methods: Reference gene primer amplification gave nucleated cell count estimates. This table comes from immunoSEQ multiplex PCR, and its TCRdb copy is limited to in-frame clones, with some not included. D and trimming come from the DNA, and the V and J calls and clone size come from that table. Found here are some 250,000 clones, 75% to 90% of them singletons; the top ten hold 1.9%. This specimen comes from a study of blood T cell repertoires in COVID-19. Enrollees, about 18 to 95 years old, lived in 24 US areas. Donors were grouped by their self-reported clinical history. Cohort 3 recovered donors had two negative PCRs, clearance, or symptom resolution. The germline CDR1 and CDR2 sequences are SGHNT and YYREEE (reference sequence). V lost 5 bases to trimming and J lost 4 bases, with 12 bases between them. This CDR3 is built from 13 residues.

V is TRBV5-4 and J is TRBJ2-5; D remains ambiguous. This TCR was recovered from a woman aged 50 to 60 who had recovered from COVID-19. The sample taken for sequencing was PBMCs or T cells enriched from blood (not recorded which). This CDR3 is CASSRDKVETQYF. The CDR3 DNA is TGTGCCAGCAGTCGCGACAAGGTAGAGACCCAGTACTTC.